This note documents a single T cell receptor (beta chain) sequence. Its antigen is as yet unknown. This sample is part of a study of neoadjuvant nivolumab and ipilimumab in lung cancer. The data were produced by immunoSEQ multiplex PCR, yet TCRdb's version contains in-frame clones alone and is incomplete. The table includes 45,000 to 55,000 clones, 75% to 90% detected once. General observations from the study: Higher pretherapy blood TCR richness went with higher resected-tumor richness. Only two of four nivolumab-treated tumors gained richness and clonality by surgery. TCR richness and clonality were higher in tumors than adjacent uninvolved lung.

CDR3 length: 14 amino acids. Germline lookup yields CDR1 SGHNT and CDR2 YYREEE (reference sequence). Trimming took 0 bases from V and 7 from J, leaving 11 bases between them. This specimen was blood, taken before neoadjuvant nivolumab, alone or with ipilimumab. This receptor was taken from an adult with non-small cell lung cancer. Some clones in this sample may be carry-over from other donors' samples. The rearrangement uses TRBV5-4 and TRBJ2-1; D unclear. Here the CDR3 reads CASSLDSQRNEQFF. The CDR3 DNA reads TGTGCCAGCAGCTTGGACAGTCAACGGAATGAGCAGTTCTTC.